The 7 T cell receptor beta chains in this list originate from one sample, sequenced in a study of untreated major depressive disorder. For these receptors, no antigen is known. Data came from immunoSEQ multiplex PCR; TCRdb stores just in-frame clones and leaves some out. Found here are 10,000 to 15,000 clones, over 90% of them singletons; the top ten hold about 0.8%. General observations from the study: TRBV05-01 (Vbeta 5.1) usage was higher in CD4+ T cells of depressed patients than controls.

The sample consisted of CD4+ T cells from PBMCs. Source of these receptors: a man aged 30 to 45 with major depressive disorder.

The rearrangement links TRBV30 to TRBJ2-5, with D perhaps TRBD1 (6 bases). CDR1 and CDR2 from the germline V gene are GTSNPN and SVGIG (reference sequence). This CDR3 is 12 amino acids long. V gave up 5 bases and J gave up 4 bases, with 11 bases separating them. This CDR3 reads CAWGQSRETQYF. The CDR3 bases are TGTGCCTGGGGACAGTCCCGAGAGACCCAGTACTTC.

The chain combines TRBV4-2 with TRBJ2-3, with TRBD2 identical over 10 bases. CDR1 and CDR2 from the germline V gene are LGHNA and YNFKEQ. V trimming: 1 base; J trimming: 2 bases; junction bases outside the gene matches: 6. The CDR3 totals 17 residues. This chain's CDR3 is CASSQGLAGGPTDTQYF. DNA of the CDR3: TGTGCCAGCAGCCAAGGGTTAGCGGGGGGCCCCACAGATACGCAGTATTTT.

The chain has TRBV19 and TRBJ1-4; D may be TRBD1 (5 bases). V shed 1 base and J shed 8 bases, with 17 bases lying between them. This CDR3 is 16 amino acids long. Germline CDR1 and CDR2: LNHDA and SQIVND (reference sequence). Here the CDR3 reads CASSIASPRKGEKLFF. The CDR3 bases are TGTGCCAGTAGTATAGCCTCCCCGCGGAAGGGGGAAAAACTGTTTTTT.

The chain's CDR3 is CASSLARYGELFF. CDR3 nucleotide sequence: TGTGCCAGCAGCTTAGCCCGTTACGGGGAGCTGTTTTTT. V and J are TRBV11-3 and TRBJ2-2; no firm D call. Between the trimmed V and J ends, which lost 1 base and 7 bases, there was a span of 7 bases. This CDR3 spans 13 amino acids. The germline CDR1 and CDR2 sequences are SGHNT and YENEEA.

This sequence joins TRBV5-1 and TRBJ1-2; D not certain. Trimming took 4 bases from V and 5 from J, leaving 9 bases between them. The CDR3 covers 12 residues. CDR1 is SGHRS and CDR2 is YFSETQ in the germline V gene. DNA of the CDR3: TGCGCCAGCAGCCCTACAGCTTATGGCTACACCTTC. It yields the protein CASSPTAYGYTF.

The chain recombines TRBV10-2 with TRBJ2-7, with TRBD2 as a possible D gene (5 bases). There are 11 residues in the CDR3. The germline gives CDR1 WSHSY, CDR2 SAAADI. Between the trimmed V and J ends, which lost 11 bases and 0 bases, there was a span of 8 bases. The CDR3 DNA follows: TGCGCCTCCGGGGACTCCTACGAGCAGTACTTC. Translating it yields CASGDSYEQYF.

The rearrangement uses TRBV4-1 and TRBJ2-2; D might be TRBD1 or TRBD2, each matching 5 bases. V was pared by 1 base and J by 3 bases, with 12 bases between. The CDR3 runs to 16 residues. Germline CDR1 reads MGHRA; CDR2 reads YSYEKL. CDR3 coding DNA: TGCGCCAGCAGCCAAGGGTATGGGGGTTACACCGGGGAGCTGTTTTTT. It yields the protein CASSQGYGGYTGELFF.